The 7 T cell receptor beta chains below come from one sample, sequenced in a study of OX40 agonist ivuxolimab in advanced cancers. Sequencing was performed with immunoSEQ multiplex PCR; in TCRdb, only in-frame clones are kept and a portion is missing. The profile shows fewer than 18,000 clones, around 70% of them singletons. The specimen comprised CD4+ or CD8+ T cells sorted from blood, sampled in a trial of the OX40 agonist ivuxolimab. The receptors shown here come from an adult with an advanced solid tumor such as melanoma, head and neck, liver or kidney cancer.

The V and J genes are TRBV11-3 and TRBJ1-6; no reliable D call. Trimming took off 0 bases at V and 7 bases at J, with 10 bases between the two ends. CDR1 is SGHNT, CDR2 YENEEA, per germline. This CDR3 has 15 amino acids. CDR3 DNA: TGTGCCAGCAGCTTAGATGATGTGGGGAATTCACCCCTCCACTTT. Translating gives CASSLDDVGNSPLHF.

V is TRBV27 and J is TRBJ2-7, with TRBD1 as a possible D gene (5 bases). The germline CDR1 and CDR2 sequences are MNHEY and SMNVEV (reference sequence). This CDR3 spans 16 amino acids. The V end was cut by 4 bases, the J end by 2 bases, with 18 bases between. CDR3 loop: CASSYAISDNPYEQYF. For the CDR3, the DNA is TGTGCCAGCAGTTATGCTATATCGGACAACCCCTACGAGCAGTACTTC.

The V and J genes are TRBV5-1 and TRBJ2-7; 13 bases are a match to TRBD2. Per germline, CDR1 SGHRS and CDR2 YFSETQ. The J segment lost 7 bases and the V segment lost 3 bases, leaving 4 bases of the junction unmatched. This CDR3 is built from 14 residues. CDR3 sequence reads: CASSWTSGSWEQYF. The DNA for the CDR3 is TGCGCCAGCAGCTGGACTAGCGGGAGCTGGGAGCAGTACTTC.

This sequence joins TRBV13 and TRBJ2-2; 8 nucleotides line up with TRBD1. Germline V CDR1 and CDR2: PRHDT, FYEKMQ (reference sequence). V lost 4 bases to trimming and J lost 7 bases; unmatched junction nucleotides: 8. This CDR3 has 15 amino acids. The DNA of the CDR3 is TGTGCCAGCAGCTCAGGACAGGGTGCGAGCGGGGAGCTGTTTTTT. Protein product: CASSSGQGASGELFF.

This clone was seen only once. The chain has TRBV29-1 and TRBJ2-5, with 7 positions matching TRBD2. Trimming cost V 4 bases and J 3 bases; bases outside gene matches: 8. The CDR3 has 14 residues. Germline loops: CDR1 SQVTM, CDR2 ANQGSEA. This chain's CDR3 is CSVAGRGGEETQYF. The CDR3 DNA sequence: TGCAGCGTTGCGGGGAGGGGCGGAGAAGAGACCCAGTACTTC.

The chain links TRBV5-3 to TRBJ2-7; TRBD1 or TRBD2 may be the D gene (5 bases each). TRBV5-3 is designated an ORF whose function remains uncertain. This CDR3 is 14 amino acids long. V lost 8 bases and J 0 bases, leaving 15 bases between the germline ends. CDR3 region: CASSPRDGSYEQYF. The CDR3 DNA is TGTGCCAGCAGTCCCCGGGACGGCTCCTACGAGCAGTACTTC.

This clone ranks as medium-sized. The chain links TRBV9 to TRBJ2-2; 14 bases fit TRBD2. This CDR3 region has 18 residues. Germline lookup yields CDR1 SGDLS and CDR2 YYNGEE. V dropped 0 bases and J dropped 3; count of bases not matched to a gene: 4. CDR3 in amino acids: CASSVGLAGGPYTGELFF. CDR3 nucleotides: TGTGCCAGCAGCGTAGGACTAGCGGGAGGGCCGTACACCGGGGAGCTGTTTTTT.